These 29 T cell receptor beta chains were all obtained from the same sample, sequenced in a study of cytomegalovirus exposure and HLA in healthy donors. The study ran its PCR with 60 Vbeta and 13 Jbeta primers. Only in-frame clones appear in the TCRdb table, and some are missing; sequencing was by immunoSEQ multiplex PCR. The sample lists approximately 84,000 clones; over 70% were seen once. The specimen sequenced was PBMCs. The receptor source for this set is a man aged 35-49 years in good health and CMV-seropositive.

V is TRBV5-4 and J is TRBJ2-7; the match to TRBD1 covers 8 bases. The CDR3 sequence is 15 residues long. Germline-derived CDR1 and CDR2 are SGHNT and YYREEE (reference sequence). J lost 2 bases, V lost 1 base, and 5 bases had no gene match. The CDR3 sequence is CASSLQGAKTYEQYF. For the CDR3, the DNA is TGTGCCAGCAGCTTGCAGGGGGCGAAAACCTACGAGCAGTACTTC.

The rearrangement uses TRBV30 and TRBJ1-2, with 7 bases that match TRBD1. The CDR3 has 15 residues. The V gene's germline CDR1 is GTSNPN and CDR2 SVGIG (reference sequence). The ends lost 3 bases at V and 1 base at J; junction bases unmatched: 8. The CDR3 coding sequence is TGTGCCTGGAGGGAAATCGGGACAGATAACTATGGCTACACCTTC. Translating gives CAWREIGTDNYGYTF.

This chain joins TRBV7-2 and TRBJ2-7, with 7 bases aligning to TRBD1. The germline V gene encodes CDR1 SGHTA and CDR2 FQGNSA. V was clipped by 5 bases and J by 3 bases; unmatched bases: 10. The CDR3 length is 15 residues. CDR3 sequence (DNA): TGTGCCAGCAGCCGGTCCGGGACAGATAACTACGAGCAGTACTTC. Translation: CASSRSGTDNYEQYF.

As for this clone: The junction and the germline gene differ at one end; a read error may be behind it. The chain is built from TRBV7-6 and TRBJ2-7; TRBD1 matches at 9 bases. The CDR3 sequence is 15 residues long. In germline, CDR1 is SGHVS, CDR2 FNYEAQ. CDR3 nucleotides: TGTGCCAGCAGCCCCGGGACAGGGAGCTCCTACGAGCAGCACTTC. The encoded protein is CASSPGTGSSYEQHF.

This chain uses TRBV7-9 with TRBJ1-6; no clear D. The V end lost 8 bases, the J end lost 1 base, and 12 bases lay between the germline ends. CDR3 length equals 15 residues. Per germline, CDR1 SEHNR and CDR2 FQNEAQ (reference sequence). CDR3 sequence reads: CASGSGRSYNSPLHF. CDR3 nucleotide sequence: TGTGCCAGCGGGTCCGGCAGGTCCTATAATTCACCCCTCCACTTT. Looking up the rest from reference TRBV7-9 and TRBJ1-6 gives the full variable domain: DTGVSQNPRHKITKRGQNVTFRCDPISEHNRLYWYRQTLGQGPEFLTYFQNEAQLEKSRLLSDRFSAERPKGSFSTLEIQRTEQGDSAMYLCASGSGRSYNSPLHFGNGTRLTVT.

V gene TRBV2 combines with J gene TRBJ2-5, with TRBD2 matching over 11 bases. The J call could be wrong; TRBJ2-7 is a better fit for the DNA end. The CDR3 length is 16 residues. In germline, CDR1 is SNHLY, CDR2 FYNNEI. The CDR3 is CASSEAVASGRYEQYF. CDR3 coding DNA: TGTGCCAGCAGTGAAGCGGTGGCTAGCGGGAGGTACGAGCAGTACTTC.

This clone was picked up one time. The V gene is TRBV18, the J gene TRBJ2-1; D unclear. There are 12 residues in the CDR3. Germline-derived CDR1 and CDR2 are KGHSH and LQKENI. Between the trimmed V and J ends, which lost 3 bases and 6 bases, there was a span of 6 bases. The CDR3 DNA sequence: TGTGCCAGCTCACCGTTAATCAATGAGCAGTTCTTC. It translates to CASSPLINEQFF.

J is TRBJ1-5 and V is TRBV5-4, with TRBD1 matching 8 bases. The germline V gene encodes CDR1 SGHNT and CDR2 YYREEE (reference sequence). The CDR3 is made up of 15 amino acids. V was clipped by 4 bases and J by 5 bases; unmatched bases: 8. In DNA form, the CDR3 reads TGTGCCAGCAGCCCTGGACAGGGTACGGATCAGCCCCAGCATTTT. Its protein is CASSPGQGTDQPQHF.

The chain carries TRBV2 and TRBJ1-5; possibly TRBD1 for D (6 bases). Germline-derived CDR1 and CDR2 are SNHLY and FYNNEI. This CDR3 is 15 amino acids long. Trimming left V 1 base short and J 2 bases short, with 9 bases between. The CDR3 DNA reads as TGTGCCAGCAGTGAAGAGGCAGGGGGCAATCAGCCCCAGCATTTT. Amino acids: CASSEEAGGNQPQHF.

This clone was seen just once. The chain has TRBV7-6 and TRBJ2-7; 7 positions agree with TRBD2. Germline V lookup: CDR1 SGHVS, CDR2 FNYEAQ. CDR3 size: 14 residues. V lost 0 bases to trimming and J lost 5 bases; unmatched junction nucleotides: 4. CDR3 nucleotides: TGTGCCAGCAGCTTAGCGTACGCGGGGGACGAGCAGTACTTC. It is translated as CASSLAYAGDEQYF.

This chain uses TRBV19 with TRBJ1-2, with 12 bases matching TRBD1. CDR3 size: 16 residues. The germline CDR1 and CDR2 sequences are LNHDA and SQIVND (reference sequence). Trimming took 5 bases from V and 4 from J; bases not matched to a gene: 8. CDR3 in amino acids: CASSVHEGQGAYGYTF. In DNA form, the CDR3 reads TGTGCCAGTAGTGTCCACGAGGGACAGGGGGCCTATGGCTACACCTTC. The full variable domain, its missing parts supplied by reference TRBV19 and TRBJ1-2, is DGGITQSPKYLFRKEGQNVTLSCEQNLNHDAMYWYRQDPGQGLRLIYYSQIVNDFQKGDIAEGYSVSREKKESFPLTVTSAQKNPTAFYLCASSVHEGQGAYGYTFGSGTRLTVV.

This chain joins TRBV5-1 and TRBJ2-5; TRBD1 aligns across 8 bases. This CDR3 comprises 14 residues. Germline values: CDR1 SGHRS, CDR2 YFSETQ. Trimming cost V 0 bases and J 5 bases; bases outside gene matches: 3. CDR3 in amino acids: CASSLDTGGETQYF. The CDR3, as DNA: TGCGCCAGCAGCTTGGATACAGGGGGGGAGACCCAGTACTTC.

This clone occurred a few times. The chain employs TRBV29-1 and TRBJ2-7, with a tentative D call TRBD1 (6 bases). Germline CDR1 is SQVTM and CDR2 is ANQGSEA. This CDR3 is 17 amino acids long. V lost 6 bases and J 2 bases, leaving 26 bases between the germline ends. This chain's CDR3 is CSVVKGTPNLLTYEQYF. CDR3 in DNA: TGCAGCGTAGTGAAAGGGACACCCAATCTTCTGACCTACGAGCAGTACTTC.

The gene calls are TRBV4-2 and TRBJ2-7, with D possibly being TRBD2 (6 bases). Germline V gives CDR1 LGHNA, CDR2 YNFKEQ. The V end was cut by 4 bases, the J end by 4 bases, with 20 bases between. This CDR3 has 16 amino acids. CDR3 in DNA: TGTGCCAGCAGCCTTACGGTGGGGACTTCCGGATACGAGCAGTACTTC. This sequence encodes CASSLTVGTSGYEQYF.

CDR3 residues: CASSGTNEQFF. The CDR3 DNA sequence: TGCGCCAGCAGCGGCACCAATGAGCAGTTCTTC. The chain has TRBV5-1 and TRBJ2-1; D is undetermined. The CDR3 is 11 residues long. Germline CDR1 SGHRS, CDR2 YFSETQ. Trimming pared 4 bases from V and 6 bases from J, leaving 5 bases between.

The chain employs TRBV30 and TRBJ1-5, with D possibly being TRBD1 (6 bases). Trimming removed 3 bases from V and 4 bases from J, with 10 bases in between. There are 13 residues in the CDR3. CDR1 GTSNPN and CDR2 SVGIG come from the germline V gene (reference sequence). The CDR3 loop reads CAWSGTLNQPQHF. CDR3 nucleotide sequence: TGTGCCTGGAGCGGGACATTAAATCAGCCCCAGCATTTT.

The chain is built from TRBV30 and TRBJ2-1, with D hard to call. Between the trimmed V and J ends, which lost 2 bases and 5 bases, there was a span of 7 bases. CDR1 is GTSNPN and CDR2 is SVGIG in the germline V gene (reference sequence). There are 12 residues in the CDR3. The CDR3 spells CAWSTANNEQFF. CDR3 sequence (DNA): TGTGCCTGGAGTACAGCCAACAATGAGCAGTTCTTC. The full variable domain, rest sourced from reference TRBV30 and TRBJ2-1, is SQTIHQWPATLVQPVGSPLSLECTVEGTSNPNLYWYRQAAGRGLQLLFYSVGIGQISSEVPQNLSASRPQDRQFILSSKKLLLSDSGFYLCAWSTANNEQFFGPGTRLTVL.

The CDR3, as DNA: TGTGCCAGTAGTTTCGACAGGAACACTGAAGCTTTCTTT. Translation: CASSFDRNTEAFF. The chain combines TRBV19 with TRBJ1-1; D may be TRBD1 (5 bases). CDR3 length: 13 residues. Between the trimmed V and J ends, which lost 5 bases and 1 base, there was a span of 8 bases. Germline CDR1 LNHDA, CDR2 SQIVND (reference sequence).

The CDR3 reads CASSSGTSSYNEQFF. CDR3 bases: TGTGCCAGCAGTTCCGGGACTAGCTCTTACAATGAGCAGTTCTTC. The chain combines TRBV7-3 with TRBJ2-1; the match to TRBD2 covers 9 bases. V shed 6 bases, J shed 4 bases, and the junction held 7 bases outside the gene matches. This CDR3 contains 15 residues. Germline values: CDR1 SGHTA, CDR2 FQGTGA.

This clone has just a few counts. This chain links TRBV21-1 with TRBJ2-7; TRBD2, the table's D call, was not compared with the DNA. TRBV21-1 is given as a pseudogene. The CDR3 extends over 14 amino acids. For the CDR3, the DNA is TGTGCCAGCAGCAAAGTGAGAGGGCCCTACGAGCAGTACTTC. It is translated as CASSKVRGPYEQYF.

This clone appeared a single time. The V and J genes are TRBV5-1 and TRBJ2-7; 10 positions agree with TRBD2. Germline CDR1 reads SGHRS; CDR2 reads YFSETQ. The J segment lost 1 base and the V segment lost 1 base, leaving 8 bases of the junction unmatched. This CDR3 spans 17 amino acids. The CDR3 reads CASSLMSGLAISYEQYF. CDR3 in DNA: TGCGCCAGCAGCTTGATGTCGGGACTAGCGATTTCCTACGAGCAGTACTTC.

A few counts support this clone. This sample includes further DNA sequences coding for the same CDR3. CDR3 nucleotide sequence: TGTGCCAGCAGCTTAGTTCACACAGATACGCAGTATTTT. As protein: CASSLVHTDTQYF. This chain uses TRBV7-3 with TRBJ2-3; D unclear. The CDR3 covers 13 residues. CDR1 is SGHTA, CDR2 FQGTGA, per germline. The V gene lost 2 bases and the J gene lost 2 bases, with 5 bases spanning the gap.

DNA for the CDR3: TGCGCCAGCAGGAGACAGGGACAGGGAGAGGCCTACGAGCAGTACTTC. Translated, it gives CASRRQGQGEAYEQYF. The chain carries TRBV5-1 and TRBJ2-7, with TRBD1 matching 9 bases. Germline V CDR1 and CDR2: SGHRS, YFSETQ. Trimming removed 5 bases from V and 2 bases from J; junction bases left unmatched: 11. This CDR3 is built from 16 residues. The full variable domain, completed using reference TRBV5-1 and TRBJ2-7, is KAGVTQTPRYLIKTRGQQVTLSCSPISGHRSVSWYQQTPGQGLQFLFEYFSETQRNKGNFPGRFSGRQFSNSRSEMNVSTLELGDSALYLCASRRQGQGEAYEQYFGPGTRLTVT.

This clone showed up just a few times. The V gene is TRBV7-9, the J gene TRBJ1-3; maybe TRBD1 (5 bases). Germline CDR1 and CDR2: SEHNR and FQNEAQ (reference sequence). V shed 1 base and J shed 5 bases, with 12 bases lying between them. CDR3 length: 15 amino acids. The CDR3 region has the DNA TGTGCCAGCAGCTTAGGAGGGACTCTCCGAAACACCATATATTTT. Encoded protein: CASSLGGTLRNTIYF. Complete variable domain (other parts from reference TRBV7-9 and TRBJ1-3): DTGVSQNPRHKITKRGQNVTFRCDPISEHNRLYWYRQTLGQGPEFLTYFQNEAQLEKSRLLSDRFSAERPKGSFSTLEIQRTEQGDSAMYLCASSLGGTLRNTIYFGEGSWLTVV.

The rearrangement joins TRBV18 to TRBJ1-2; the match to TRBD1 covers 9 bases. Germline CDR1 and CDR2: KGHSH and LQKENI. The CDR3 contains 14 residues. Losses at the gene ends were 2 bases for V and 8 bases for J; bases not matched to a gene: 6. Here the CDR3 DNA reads TGTGCCAGCTCACCAACCGGGACAGGGAGGGGCTACACCTTC. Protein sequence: CASSPTGTGRGYTF. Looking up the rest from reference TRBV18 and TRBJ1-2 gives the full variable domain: NAGVMQNPRHLVRRRGQEARLRCSPMKGHSHVYWYRQLPEEGLKFMVYLQKENIIDESGMPKERFSAEFPKEGPSILRIQQVVRGDSAAYFCASSPTGTGRGYTFGSGTRLTVV.

The CDR3 nucleotides read TGCGCCAGCAGTGACAGGATGAACACTGAAGCTTTCTTT. It translates to CASSDRMNTEAFF. The chain recombines TRBV10-1 with TRBJ1-1; D uncertain. Trimming pared 3 bases from V and 0 bases from J, leaving 5 bases between. CDR1 and CDR2 from the germline V gene are WNHNN and SYGVQD (reference sequence). CDR3 length: 13 residues.

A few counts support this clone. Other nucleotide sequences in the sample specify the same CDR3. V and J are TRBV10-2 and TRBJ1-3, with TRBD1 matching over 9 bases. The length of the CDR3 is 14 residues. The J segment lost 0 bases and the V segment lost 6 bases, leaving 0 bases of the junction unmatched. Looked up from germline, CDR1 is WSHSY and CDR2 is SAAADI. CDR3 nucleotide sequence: TGCGCCAGCAGGGACAGGGGCTCTGGAAACACCATATATTTT. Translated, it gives CASRDRGSGNTIYF.

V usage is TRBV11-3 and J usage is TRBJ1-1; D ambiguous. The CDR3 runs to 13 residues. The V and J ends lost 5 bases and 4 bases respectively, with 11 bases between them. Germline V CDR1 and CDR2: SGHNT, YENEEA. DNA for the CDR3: TGTGCCAGCAGCCGACTATCGAGCACTGAAGCTTTCTTT. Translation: CASSRLSSTEAFF.

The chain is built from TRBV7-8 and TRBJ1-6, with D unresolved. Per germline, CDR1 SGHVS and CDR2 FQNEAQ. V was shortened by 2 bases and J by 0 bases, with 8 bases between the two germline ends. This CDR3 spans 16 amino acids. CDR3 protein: CASSLRRSSYNSPLHF. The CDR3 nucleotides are TGTGCCAGCAGCTTAAGGAGGAGCTCCTATAATTCACCCCTCCACTTT.